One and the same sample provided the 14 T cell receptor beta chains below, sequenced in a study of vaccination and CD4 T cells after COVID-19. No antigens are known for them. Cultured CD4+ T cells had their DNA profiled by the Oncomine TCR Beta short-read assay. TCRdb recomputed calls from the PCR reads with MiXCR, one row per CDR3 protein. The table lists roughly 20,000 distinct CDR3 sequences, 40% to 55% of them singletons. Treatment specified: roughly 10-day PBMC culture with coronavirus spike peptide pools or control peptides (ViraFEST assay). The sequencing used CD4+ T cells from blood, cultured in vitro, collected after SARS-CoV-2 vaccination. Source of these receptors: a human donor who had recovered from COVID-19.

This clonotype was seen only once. This CDR3 is CASSLRDSDGYTF. The CDR3 bases are TGCGCCAGCAGCCTCCGGGACTCGGATGGCTACACCTTC. This chain joins TRBV5-1 and TRBJ1-2, with D tentatively TRBD1 (5 bases). This CDR3 spans 13 amino acids. With 4 bases removed from V and 6 bases from J, the gap between germline ends came to 13 bases. Germline CDR1 SGHRS, CDR2 YFSETQ.

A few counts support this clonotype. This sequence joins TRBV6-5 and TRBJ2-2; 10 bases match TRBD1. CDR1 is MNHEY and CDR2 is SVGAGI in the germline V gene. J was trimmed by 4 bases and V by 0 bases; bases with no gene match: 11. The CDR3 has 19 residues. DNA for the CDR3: TGTGCCAGCAGTTACTCCCGAAGGGGACAGGGGCCCTCCACCGGGGAGCTGTTTTTT. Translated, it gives CASSYSRRGQGPSTGELFF.

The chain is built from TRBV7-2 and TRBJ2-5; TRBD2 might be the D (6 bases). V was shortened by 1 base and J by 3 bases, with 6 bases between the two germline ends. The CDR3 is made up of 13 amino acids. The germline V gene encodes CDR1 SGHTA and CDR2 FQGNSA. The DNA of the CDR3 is TGTGCCAGCAGCTTAGGGGGGGAAGAGACCCAGTACTTC. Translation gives CASSLGGEETQYF.

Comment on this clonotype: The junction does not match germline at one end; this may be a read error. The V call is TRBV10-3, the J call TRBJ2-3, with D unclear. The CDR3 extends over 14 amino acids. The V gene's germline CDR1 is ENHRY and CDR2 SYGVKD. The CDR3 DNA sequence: TGTGCCAGCAGTGAAGCGTTGTGGGCAGATACGCAGTATTTT. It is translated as CASSEALWADTQYF.

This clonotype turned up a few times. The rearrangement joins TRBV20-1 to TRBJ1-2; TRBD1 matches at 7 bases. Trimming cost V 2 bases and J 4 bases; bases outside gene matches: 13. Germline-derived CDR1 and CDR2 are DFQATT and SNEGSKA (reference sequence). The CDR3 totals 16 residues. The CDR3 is CSARWLAGGILYGYTF. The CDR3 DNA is TGCAGTGCTAGATGGCTGGCAGGGGGGATTCTCTATGGCTACACCTTC.

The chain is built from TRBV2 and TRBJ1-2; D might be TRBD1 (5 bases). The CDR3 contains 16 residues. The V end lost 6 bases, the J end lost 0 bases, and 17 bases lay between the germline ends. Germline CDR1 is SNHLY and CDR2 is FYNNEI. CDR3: CASRKGPRGANYGYTF. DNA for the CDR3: TGTGCCAGCAGGAAGGGTCCCCGGGGGGCTAACTATGGCTACACCTTC.

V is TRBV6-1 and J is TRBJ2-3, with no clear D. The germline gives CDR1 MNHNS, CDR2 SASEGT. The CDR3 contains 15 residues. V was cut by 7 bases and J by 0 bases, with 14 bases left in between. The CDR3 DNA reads TGTGCCAGCACCCCGACATTTACTAGCACAGATACGCAGTATTTT. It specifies CASTPTFTSTDTQYF.

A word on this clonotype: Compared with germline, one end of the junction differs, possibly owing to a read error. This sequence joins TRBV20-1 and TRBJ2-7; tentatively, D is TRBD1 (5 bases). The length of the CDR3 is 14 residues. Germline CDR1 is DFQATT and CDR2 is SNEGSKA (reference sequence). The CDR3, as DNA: TGCAGTGCTAGTAGGCAGGGCACCTCCTACGAGCGGTACTTC. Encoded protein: CSASRQGTSYERYF.

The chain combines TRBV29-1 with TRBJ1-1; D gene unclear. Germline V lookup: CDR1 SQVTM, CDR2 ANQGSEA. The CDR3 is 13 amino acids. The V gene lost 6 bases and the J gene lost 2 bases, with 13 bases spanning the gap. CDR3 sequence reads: CSVERTANTEAFF. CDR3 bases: TGCAGCGTGGAACGGACGGCCAACACTGAAGCTTTCTTT. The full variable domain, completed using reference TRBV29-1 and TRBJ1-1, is SAVISQKPSRDICQRGTSLTIQCQVDSQVTMMFWYRQQPGQSLTLIATANQGSEATYESGFVIDKFPISRPNLTFSTLTVSNMSPEDSSIYLCSVERTANTEAFFGQGTRLTVV.

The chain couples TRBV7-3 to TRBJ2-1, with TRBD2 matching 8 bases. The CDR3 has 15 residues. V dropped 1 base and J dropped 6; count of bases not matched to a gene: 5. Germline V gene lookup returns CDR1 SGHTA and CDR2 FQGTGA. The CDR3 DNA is TGTGCCAGCAGCTTAATTGGCGGGGGGTCCAATGAGCAGTTCTTC. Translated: CASSLIGGGSNEQFF.

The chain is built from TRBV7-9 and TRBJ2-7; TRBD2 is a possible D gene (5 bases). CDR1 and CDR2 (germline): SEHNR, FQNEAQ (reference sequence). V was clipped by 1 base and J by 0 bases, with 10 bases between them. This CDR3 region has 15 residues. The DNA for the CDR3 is TGTGCCAGCAGCTTAGTTGCCGGGGACTCCTACGAGCAGTACTTC. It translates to CASSLVAGDSYEQYF.

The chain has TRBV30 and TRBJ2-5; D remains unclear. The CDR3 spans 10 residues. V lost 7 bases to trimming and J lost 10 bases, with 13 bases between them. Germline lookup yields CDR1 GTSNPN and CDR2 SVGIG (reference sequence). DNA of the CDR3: TGTGCCTTGAACTTTGGTGGCCAGTACTTC. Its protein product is CALNFGGQYF.

CDR3 sequence: CASSQPGLAGYDYEQYF. The DNA for the CDR3 is TGTGCCAGCAGCCAACCGGGACTAGCGGGGTATGACTACGAGCAGTACTTC. The J gene is TRBJ2-7, the V gene TRBV11-2; 13 nucleotides agree with TRBD2. The J segment lost 3 bases and the V segment lost 5 bases, leaving 10 bases of the junction unmatched. Germline CDR1 is SGHAT and CDR2 is FQNNGV. The CDR3 totals 17 residues.

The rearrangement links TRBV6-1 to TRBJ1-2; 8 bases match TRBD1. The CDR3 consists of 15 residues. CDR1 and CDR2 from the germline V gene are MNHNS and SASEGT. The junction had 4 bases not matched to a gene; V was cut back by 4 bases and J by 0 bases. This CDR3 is CASSGGTGPNYGYTF. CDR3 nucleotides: TGTGCCAGCAGTGGCGGGACAGGACCTAACTATGGCTACACCTTC.